The 28 T cell receptor beta chains given below trace back to one sample, sequenced in a study of blood T cell repertoires in COVID-19. Some clones are missing from TCRdb's copy, which holds only in-frame ones; the method was immunoSEQ multiplex PCR. The data hold about 120,000 clones, with around four fifths observed a single time. Sequencing was carried out using peripheral blood. Receptors were obtained from a man older than 75 with active or convalescent COVID-19.

This rearrangement joins TRBV7-9 to TRBJ2-7; weak D call: TRBD1 (5 bases). CDR1 is SEHNR, CDR2 FQNEAQ, per germline (reference sequence). The V end was cut by 5 bases, the J end by 5 bases, with 19 bases between. This CDR3 is built from 15 residues. CDR3 loop: CASSRVQGGSHEQYF. Here the CDR3 DNA reads TGTGCCAGCAGCCGCGTCCAGGGCGGATCCCACGAGCAGTACTTC.

This clone was counted between two and nine times. The CDR3 region has the DNA TGTGCCAGCAGCCACGGGACAGCCCAAGAGACCCAGTACTTC. Residues: CASSHGTAQETQYF. This chain uses TRBV7-8 with TRBJ2-5; 7 bases map to TRBD1. This CDR3 has 14 amino acids. Trimming removed 5 bases from V and 1 base from J; junction bases left unmatched: 4. Germline V CDR1 and CDR2: SGHVS, FQNEAQ.

The chain joins TRBV24-1 to TRBJ1-6; possible D gene TRBD1, 5 bases. V shed 6 bases and J shed 10 bases, with 12 bases lying between them. The germline CDR1 and CDR2 sequences are KGHDR and SFDVKD. The CDR3 has 13 amino acids. CDR3 sequence reads: CATSRTLDSPLHF. The CDR3 bases are TGTGCCACCAGTAGGACATTAGACTCACCCCTCCACTTT.

The rearrangement links TRBV7-2 to TRBJ2-1, with TRBD1 matching 12 bases. The CDR3 has 16 amino acids. Looked up from germline, CDR1 is SGHTA and CDR2 is FQGNSA. V trimming: 5 bases; J trimming: 7 bases; junction bases outside the gene matches: 9. CDR3 protein: CASSPPGTGGMNEQFF. CDR3 in DNA: TGTGCCAGCAGCCCTCCCGGGACAGGGGGCATGAATGAGCAGTTCTTC.

The J gene is TRBJ2-7, the V gene TRBV5-1; 10 bases agree with TRBD1. The germline gives CDR1 SGHRS, CDR2 YFSETQ. With 3 bases clipped from V and 5 bases from J, the junction kept 8 bases outside the gene matches. The CDR3 totals 15 residues. This chain's CDR3 is CASSSRTGGENEQYF. The CDR3 DNA follows: TGCGCCAGCAGCTCAAGGACAGGGGGGGAAAACGAGCAGTACTTC.

The chain combines TRBV2 with TRBJ1-2; 11 positions agree with TRBD1. The CDR3 length is 13 residues. Germline lookup yields CDR1 SNHLY and CDR2 FYNNEI. With V trimmed by 6 bases and J by 8 bases, 5 bases remained unmatched. CDR3 residues: CASRGQGDAGYTF. CDR3 bases: TGTGCCAGCAGGGGACAGGGGGACGCGGGCTACACCTTC.

The V gene is TRBV3-1 (or the pseudogene TRBV3-2), the J gene TRBJ2-3, with 8 positions matching TRBD2. The trim removed 0 bases at V and 0 bases at J, leaving 11 bases unmatched. CDR3 length equals 19 residues. The germline V gene has CDR1 LGHDT and CDR2 YNNKEL (reference sequence). The DNA of the CDR3 is TGTGCCAGCAGCCAAGACCTGGTAGCGGGGACTTCTAGCACAGATACGCAGTATTTT. This gives the protein CASSQDLVAGTSSTDTQYF.

This rearrangement joins TRBV5-1 to TRBJ2-3, with D uncertain. Per germline, CDR1 SGHRS and CDR2 YFSETQ. This CDR3 region has 13 residues. V was trimmed by 4 bases and J by 3 bases, leaving 9 bases between them. The CDR3 DNA is TGCGCCAGCAGCGTCGGTGTGACAGATACGCAGTATTTT. Translation gives CASSVGVTDTQYF.

CDR3: CASSPMTEETQYF. In DNA, the CDR3 is TGTGCCAGCTCACCAATGACAGAAGAGACCCAGTACTTC. The chain links TRBV18 to TRBJ2-5; perhaps TRBD1 as D (5 bases). Germline V lookup: CDR1 KGHSH, CDR2 LQKENI. The CDR3 totals 13 residues. V lost 2 bases and J lost 3, with 7 bases in between.

The chain recombines TRBV6-5 with TRBJ2-3; 8 bases align to TRBD1. Germline assignment: CDR1 MNHEY and CDR2 SVGAGI. The CDR3 is made up of 14 amino acids. V shed 6 bases and J 6 bases; nucleotides not matched to a gene: 8. CDR3 DNA sequence: TGTGCCAGCAGAGCCGGGACAGGCCAGGATACGCAGTATTTT. Its translation: CASRAGTGQDTQYF.

The rearrangement links TRBV24-1 to TRBJ2-2; 7 bases map to TRBD1. CDR1 KGHDR and CDR2 SFDVKD come from the germline V gene. V was pared by 2 bases and J by 2 bases, with 4 bases of the junction left unmatched. There are 16 residues in the CDR3. The CDR3 loop is CATSDWTGGNTGELFF. The CDR3 nucleotides are TGTGCCACCAGTGATTGGACAGGTGGAAACACCGGGGAGCTGTTTTTT.

The rearrangement joins TRBV5-4 to TRBJ1-4, with 7 bases aligning to TRBD1. There are 15 residues in the CDR3. V trimming: 4 bases; J trimming: 4 bases; junction bases outside the gene matches: 7. The germline gives CDR1 SGHNT, CDR2 YYREEE (reference sequence). The CDR3 is CASSTGQTFNEKLFF. In DNA, the CDR3 is TGTGCCAGCAGCACGGGACAGACATTTAATGAAAAACTGTTTTTT.

The genes are TRBV5-4 and TRBJ2-3; 11 nucleotides agree with TRBD2. The CDR3 contains 19 residues. Per germline, CDR1 SGHNT and CDR2 YYREEE (reference sequence). Trimming removed 0 bases from V and 1 base from J; junction bases left unmatched: 10. This CDR3 is CASSLGLAGGPRGTDTQYF. The CDR3 DNA sequence: TGTGCCAGCAGCTTGGGGTTAGCGGGGGGGCCGAGGGGCACAGATACGCAGTATTTT.

The chain recombines TRBV19 with TRBJ1-1; TRBD1 is a possible D gene (5 bases). The CDR3 is made up of 14 amino acids. CDR1 is LNHDA and CDR2 is SQIVND in the germline V gene (reference sequence). The V end lost 5 bases, the J end lost 0 bases, and 10 bases lay between the germline ends. CDR3 sequence: CASSSGILNTEAFF. The CDR3 bases are TGTGCCAGTAGTTCAGGGATATTGAACACTGAAGCTTTCTTT.

The rearrangement uses TRBV6-2 or TRBV6-3 and TRBJ2-3; 10 nucleotides agree with TRBD2. V lost 2 bases, J lost 7 bases, and 9 bases stayed unmatched. Germline assignment: CDR1 MNHEY and CDR2 SVGEGT. This CDR3 comprises 16 residues. The DNA for the CDR3 is TGTGCCAGCAGTTACCAACGAGCGGGGGGGCTGAATACGCAGTATTTT. Amino acid sequence: CASSYQRAGGLNTQYF.

The rearrangement uses TRBV30 and TRBJ1-3, with D uncertain. This CDR3 contains 13 residues. The germline CDR1 and CDR2 sequences are GTSNPN and SVGIG (reference sequence). V shed 3 bases and J shed 3 bases, with 9 bases lying between them. As DNA, the CDR3 is TGTGCCTGGAGCCTCGGGAATGGAAACACCATATATTTT. The encoded protein is CAWSLGNGNTIYF.

This clone was seen more than once but under ten times. V usage is TRBV9 and J usage is TRBJ2-7; 10 bases fit TRBD2. The CDR3 spans 15 residues. In germline, CDR1 is SGDLS, CDR2 YYNGEE. J lost 2 bases, V lost 4 bases, and 6 bases had no gene match. The CDR3 here is CASSPAGGATYEQYF. The CDR3 DNA reads TGTGCCAGCAGCCCAGCGGGGGGGGCGACCTACGAGCAGTACTTC.

The chain recombines TRBV7-8 with TRBJ2-5; 7 bases match TRBD2. Per germline, CDR1 SGHVS and CDR2 FQNEAQ. V trimming: 5 bases; J trimming: 5 bases; junction bases outside the gene matches: 8. This CDR3 comprises 14 residues. This CDR3 is CASSPGGDRETQYF. The CDR3 coding sequence is TGTGCCAGCAGCCCTGGGGGGGATCGGGAGACCCAGTACTTC.

The chain uses TRBV5-1 and TRBJ2-2; 7 nucleotides agree with TRBD1. V lost 3 bases to trimming and J lost 3 bases; unmatched junction nucleotides: 5. The length of the CDR3 is 15 residues. The germline V gene has CDR1 SGHRS and CDR2 YFSETQ. Here the CDR3 reads CASSSGGADTGELFF. DNA for the CDR3: TGCGCCAGCAGCTCAGGGGGAGCGGACACCGGGGAGCTGTTTTTT. Full variable domain (rest looked up from reference TRBV5-1 and TRBJ2-2): KAGVTQTPRYLIKTRGQQVTLSCSPISGHRSVSWYQQTPGQGLQFLFEYFSETQRNKGNFPGRFSGRQFSNSRSEMNVSTLELGDSALYLCASSSGGADTGELFFGEGSRLTVL.

This chain joins TRBV7-2 and TRBJ1-2; 10 bases agree with TRBD1. Per germline, CDR1 SGHTA and CDR2 FQGNSA. V gave up 3 bases and J gave up 3 bases; unmatched junction bases: 4. This CDR3 is built from 15 residues. The CDR3 DNA is TGTGCCAGCAGCTTCAAGACAGGGGGCGACTATGGCTACACCTTC. Its protein is CASSFKTGGDYGYTF.

The CDR3 coding sequence is TGTGCCAGCAGCTCATACACCACGGATACGCAGTATTTT. Protein sequence: CASSSYTTDTQYF. J is TRBJ2-3 and V is TRBV7-3, with D hard to call. This CDR3 comprises 13 residues. Germline loops: CDR1 SGHTA, CDR2 FQGTGA. The V end lost 4 bases, the J end lost 6 bases, and 11 bases lay between the germline ends.

The chain uses TRBV14 and TRBJ1-6; no firm D call. Per germline, CDR1 SGHDN and CDR2 FVKESK. This CDR3 is built from 15 residues. The ends were cut back, 1 base at V and 8 bases at J, with 12 bases in the middle. The CDR3 spells CASSQGAAAYSPLHF. As DNA, the CDR3 is TGTGCCAGCAGCCAAGGGGCAGCCGCCTATTCACCCCTCCACTTT.

The chain carries TRBV10-3 and TRBJ1-1, with D perhaps matching TRBD1 (6 bases). V was shortened by 7 bases and J by 1 base, with 13 bases between the two germline ends. CDR3 length: 14 amino acids. Looked up from germline, CDR1 is ENHRY and CDR2 is SYGVKD. CDR3 in amino acids: CAIKGGGQNTEAFF. CDR3 nucleotide sequence: TGTGCCATCAAGGGGGGGGGCCAGAACACTGAAGCTTTCTTT.

The chain uses TRBV3-1 (or the pseudogene TRBV3-2) and TRBJ1-6, with D tentatively TRBD1 (6 bases). CDR1 LGHDT and CDR2 YNNKEL come from the germline V gene (reference sequence). This CDR3 comprises 12 residues. The germline V and J ends were trimmed by 5 bases and 11 bases, with 10 bases remaining between them. The CDR3 loop reads CASSSTGPPLHF. The CDR3 bases are TGTGCCAGCAGCTCCACAGGGCCACCCCTCCACTTT.

V gene TRBV6-2 or TRBV6-3 combines with J gene TRBJ2-3, with 7 nucleotides matching TRBD2. CDR1 and CDR2 (germline): MNHEY, SVGEGT. The CDR3 sequence is 13 residues long. The V segment lost 4 bases and the J segment 6 bases; nucleotides outside the gene matches: 4. This CDR3 reads CASSWRGWDTQYF. The DNA for the CDR3 is TGTGCCAGCAGTTGGCGGGGGTGGGATACGCAGTATTTT.

This sequence joins TRBV5-1 and TRBJ2-5, with 11 bases lining up with TRBD2. Losses at the gene ends were 2 bases for V and 5 bases for J; bases not matched to a gene: 11. The CDR3 is 17 residues long. Looked up from germline, CDR1 is SGHRS and CDR2 is YFSETQ. CDR3 in amino acids: CASSFSGGGAIQETQYF. CDR3 bases: TGCGCCAGCAGCTTTAGCGGGGGGGGCGCTATCCAGGAGACCCAGTACTTC.

This clone was seen a single time. This chain joins TRBV10-3 and TRBJ1-2; D gene ambiguous. Germline V gene data show CDR1 as ENHRY and CDR2 as SYGVKD. V lost 8 bases, J lost 1 base, and 11 bases lay in between. The CDR3 has 13 amino acids. CDR3 in DNA: TGTGCCATCTTAAGGCAGGATAACTATGGCTACACCTTC. As protein: CAILRQDNYGYTF.

The chain recombines TRBV7-2 with TRBJ1-3; the match to TRBD1 covers 7 bases. The germline V gene has CDR1 SGHTA and CDR2 FQGNSA. V shed 11 bases, J shed 1 base, and the junction held 2 bases outside the gene matches. The CDR3 contains 12 residues. CDR3 protein: CAPRGSGNTIYF. The DNA for the CDR3 is TGTGCCCCCAGGGGGTCTGGAAACACCATATATTTT. Supplemented by reference TRBV7-2 and TRBJ1-3, the full variable domain reads GAGVSQSPSNKVTEKGKDVELRCDPISGHTALYWYRQSLGQGLEFLIYFQGNSAPDKSGLPSDRFSAERTGGSVSTLTIQRTQQEDSAVYLCAPRGSGNTIYFGEGSWLTVV.